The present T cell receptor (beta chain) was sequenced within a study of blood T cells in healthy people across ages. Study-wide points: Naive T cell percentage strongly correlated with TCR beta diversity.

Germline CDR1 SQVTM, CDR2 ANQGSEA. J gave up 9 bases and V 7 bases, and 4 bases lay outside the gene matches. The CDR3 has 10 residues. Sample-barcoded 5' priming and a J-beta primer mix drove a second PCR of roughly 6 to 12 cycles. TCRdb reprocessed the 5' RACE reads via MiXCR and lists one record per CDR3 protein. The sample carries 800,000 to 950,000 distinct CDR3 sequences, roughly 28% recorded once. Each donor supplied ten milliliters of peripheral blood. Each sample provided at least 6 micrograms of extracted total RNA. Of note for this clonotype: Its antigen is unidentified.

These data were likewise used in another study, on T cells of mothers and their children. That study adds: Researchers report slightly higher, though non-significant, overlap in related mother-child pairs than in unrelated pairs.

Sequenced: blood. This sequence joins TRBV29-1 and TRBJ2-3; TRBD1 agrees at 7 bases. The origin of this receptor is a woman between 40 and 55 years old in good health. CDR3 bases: TGCAGCGCCTTACAGGGGACGCAGTATTTT. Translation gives CSALQGTQYF.